This TCR beta chain originates from a study of control samples from healthy donors and cancer patients (dated by TCRdb to about 2020). The method was the immunoSEQ multiplex PCR assay. The clones in this table, taken by TCRdb from immuneACCESS, are in-frame only. Not every clone is retained; where verified, under half of the shortfall comes from an unresolved V gene, and the cause of the rest is unknown. The sample has 150,000 to 170,000 clones on record, approximately 96% of them singletons. Clones ranked in the top ten supply about 5.6% of the sample. V gives up 1 base and J gives up 8 bases, and the segment between their germline ends measures 6 bases. CDR1 LGHDT and CDR2 YNNKEL were looked up in the germline V gene (reference sequence). The CDR3 starts with the cysteine, ends with the phenylalanine, and has 13 residues. The retained sequence is limited to the CDR3, 39 bases, with the frame set at the first base.

This clone appeared a few times. The target of this receptor is not known. Base qualities are not recorded, but no much larger clone differs from it by a single base. The sample has other DNA sequences that encode this CDR3 too. Sequenced input: blood. This clonotype originated in a man aged 40-50 years in good health. Recombination connected TRBV3-1 (or the pseudogene TRBV3-2) to TRBJ1-6, with the D gene not clear enough to name. The CDR3 corresponds to CASSQGVDSPLHF. Here is the DNA: TGTGCCAGCAGCCAAGGGGTCGATTCACCCCTCCACTTT.